The text below deals with one TCR beta chain. What it binds is unknown. Each of the patients experienced relapse following autologous stem cell transplantation, and their brentuximab vedotin exposure differed. This entry comes from a study of PD-1 blockade in classical Hodgkin lymphoma. Study-wide points: Patients were excluded if nivolumab began under 1 year after ASCT (the autologous transplant).

The assay was immunoSEQ multiplex PCR, and TCRdb's table has in-frame clones only and misses some. The table has tens of thousands of clones, 70% to 80% seen once. The receptor was isolated from a human donor with classical Hodgkin lymphoma. This specimen was peripheral blood mononuclear cells (PBMCs), taken at baseline.

The CDR3 DNA is TGTGCCAGCAGCTTAACGGGGCCTAGCGCTGACTACGAGCAGTACTTC. As protein: CASSLTGPSADYEQYF. This chain connects TRBV7-3 to TRBJ2-7; possible D gene TRBD2, 6 bases. The V end was cut by 0 bases, the J end by 3 bases, with 15 bases between. This CDR3 is built from 16 residues. Germline-derived CDR1 and CDR2 are SGHTA and FQGTGA.